Given below is one T cell receptor (beta chain) in context. Its specificity is not known. The sample comes from a study of T-cell memory formation after mild COVID-19. General study points: Clones shrinking from day 15 to 85 showed even CD4/CD8 mixes; later expanders tilted CD4+. Cross-reactive memory seemingly joined, as some responding clones were found in pre-infection memory.

The V and J ends lost 8 bases and 0 bases respectively, with 13 bases between them. CDR3 length equals 14 residues. Germline V gene lookup returns CDR1 SNHLY and CDR2 FYNNEI. TCRdb reprocessed the 5' RACE reads with MiXCR, giving one entry per CDR3 protein. The sample comprises 250,000 to 400,000 distinct CDR3 sequences, roughly an eighth of which are singletons, and roughly 21% rests with the top ten. This chain joins TRBV2 and TRBJ1-2; tentatively, D is TRBD1 (6 bases). Sequencing was performed on PBMCs or a T cell subset sorted from them (not recorded which). The receptor was derived from a man younger than 35 who had mild COVID-19 (a few samples of this study predate the infection). Cell type and time point are not known. Here the CDR3 reads CASVRQGSNYGYTF. CDR3 coding DNA: TGTGCCAGCGTTCGGCAGGGGTCTAACTATGGCTACACCTTC.